Listed here is a single T cell receptor beta chain. Its antigen remains unidentified. Trimming pared 3 bases from V and 2 bases from J, leaving 16 bases between. Germline V gene data show CDR1 as DFQATT and CDR2 as SNEGSKA (reference sequence). The CDR3 is made up of 15 amino acids. The sample comes from a study of T-cell memory formation after mild COVID-19. TCR alpha and TCR beta cDNA libraries with sample barcodes and UMIs came from 5'RACE using constant-segment primers. TCRdb recomputed calls from the 5' RACE reads with MiXCR, one row per CDR3 protein. The table lists some 300,000 distinct CDR3 sequences, about 20% of them singletons. Findings and caveats of the study: CD4/CD8 balance characterized clones contracting day 15 to 85, and CD4+ skew characterized later expanders. SARS-CoV-2 specificity of second-wave clones peaking day 37 was unconfirmed. Cross-reactive memory apparently joined, as some responding clones appeared in pre-infection memory.

This sequence joins TRBV20-1 and TRBJ2-5; D possibly corresponds to TRBD1 (6 bases). This clonotype was sampled from a man aged 18 to 29 who had mild COVID-19 (a few samples of this study predate the infection). Cell type and time point are not known. Sequencing was performed on PBMCs or a T cell subset sorted from them (not recorded which). The CDR3 region has the DNA TGCAGTGCTAGCAAAACAGGGATCGAACAAGAGACCCAGTACTTC. Its protein product is CSASKTGIEQETQYF.